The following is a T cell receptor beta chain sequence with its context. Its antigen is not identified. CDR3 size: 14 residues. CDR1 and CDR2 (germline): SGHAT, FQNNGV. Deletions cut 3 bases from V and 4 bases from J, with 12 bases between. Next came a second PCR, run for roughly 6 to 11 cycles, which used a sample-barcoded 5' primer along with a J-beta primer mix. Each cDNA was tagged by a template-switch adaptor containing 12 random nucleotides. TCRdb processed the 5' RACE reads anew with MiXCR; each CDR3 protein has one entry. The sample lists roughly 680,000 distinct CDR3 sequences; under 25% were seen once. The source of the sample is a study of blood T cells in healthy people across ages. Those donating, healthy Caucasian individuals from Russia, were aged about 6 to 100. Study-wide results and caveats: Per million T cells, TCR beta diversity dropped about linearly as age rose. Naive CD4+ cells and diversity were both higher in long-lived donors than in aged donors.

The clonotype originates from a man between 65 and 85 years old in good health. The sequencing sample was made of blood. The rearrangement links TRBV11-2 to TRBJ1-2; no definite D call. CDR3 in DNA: TGTGCCAGCAGCTTGGGCAGCGGTCCCTATGGCTACACCTTC. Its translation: CASSLGSGPYGYTF.